Given below is one T cell receptor beta chain in context. Its antigen is unknown. This record belongs to a study of Ad26.COV2.S vaccination and SARS-CoV-2 variants. Study-level information: Each vaccinee took Ad26.COV2.S intramuscularly, once or twice 56 days apart.

The repertoire was sequenced with immunoSEQ multiplex PCR; TCRdb's copy has only in-frame clones and lacks some. The data show a few hundred thousand clones, around 87% seen once. Treatment reported: over 15 received Ad26.COV2.S at low or high dose, single or two shots; about 5 received placebo; per-sample allocation not given. Sampling took place 63 days after the first vaccine or placebo injection. Whoever gave the sample was an adult aged 18-55 years in Boston. The vaccine delivered Wuhan-strain SARS-CoV-2 spike through an Ad26 vector. CDR3 length: 15 residues. Germline loops: CDR1 SGHAT, CDR2 FQDESV (reference sequence). After removal of 6 bases from V and 7 bases from J, the junction contained 7 bases not matched to a gene. Study-level points and caveats: Researchers cautioned that TCR breadth and depth analyses may have underestimated total T cell responses.

The TCR was taken from a person between 18 and 59 years old who received the Ad26.COV2.S COVID-19 vaccine or a placebo. The V call is TRBV11-1, the J call TRBJ1-6, with TRBD1 matching 9 bases. Source: peripheral blood, taken in a trial of Ad26.COV2.S vaccine versus placebo. The CDR3 DNA reads as TGTGCCAGCAGTCGAAACACAGGGGGCAATTCACCCCTCCACTTT. Translation: CASSRNTGGNSPLHF.